This T cell receptor (beta chain) emerged from a study of cytomegalovirus exposure and HLA in healthy donors (dated by TCRdb to between 2016 and 2019). Background on the whole study: An earlier analysis of roughly 500 of the donors reported about 250 Gb of sequence data and more than 90 million unique TCR beta sequences from roughly 200 million T cells. An early release covering 550 to 700 HLA-typed donors comprised 250 to 350 gigabases of sequencing data and approximately 85 million unique TCR sequences. The genetic ancestry cluster associated with self-reported Caucasian donors included roughly four fifths of the approximately 410 genotyped donors. The aim of the study was to test whether cataloging public T cell receptors could identify signatures of past pathogen exposure. Using immunosequencing, the study profiled T cell repertoires from fewer than 850 subjects and related those repertoires to cytomegalovirus serostatus. In addition to the first cohort of 650 to 800 subjects, a separate validation cohort of approximately 110 different subjects was used. High-throughput TCR immunosequencing, statistical association of individual TCRs with disease status, and machine learning were combined to predict cytomegalovirus infection status. A later analysis re-examined previously published TCR beta repertoires from more than 600 donors and added high-resolution HLA genotyping to investigate patterns of TCR occurrence. In the later analysis, no new phenotypic data were used to find candidate immune exposures; instead, reliance was placed on TCR beta sequences and their occurrence across donors. An earlier analysis of a few hundred of the donors applied high-throughput TCR beta sequencing to assess whether each TCR beta V gene segment acted as functional or pseudogenic. Alongside the repertoire data, information on donor age, sex, ethnicity and CMV serostatus was compiled. A later genetic analysis used genome-wide SNP genotypes for about 60% of the roughly 700 donors, treating that subset as a discovery cohort. All discovery cohort repertoires had been generated on a single sequencing platform. Both class I and class II loci were covered by HLA typing, at four-digit resolution. Typing coverage differed by locus: A, B, C, DRB1 and DQB1 were typed in roughly 620-640 donors, DQA1 in 500 to 550, DPA1 in 600 to 610, and DPB1 in around 490. About 5 DR-DQ haplotypes were handled as single units for association and clustering, since linkage in the cohort was strong. On average, roughly 200,000 unique TCR beta nucleotide sequences were sequenced per donor among a few hundred genotyped donors of the cohort, with roughly 19% of those sequences being non-productive. Paper-wide results and their limitations: In a later analysis, most CMV-associated TCR beta chains were found to appear HLA-restricted, with HLA associations seemingly driven largely by CMV exposure. A later genetic analysis associated a missense DCLRE1C variant with V-gene and J-gene trimming of TCR beta chains, and an independent cohort replicated the association. According to a later analysis, TCR association rates differed among HLA loci, with DRB1 alleles showing the most associated TCRs and HLA-C alleles showing the fewest. In a later analysis, HLA-associated TCR beta chains showed more clonal expansion and lower generation probabilities than non-associated chains that were equally common. Linkage disequilibrium might explain the correlated functional status among segregating V segments, but an unknown experimental factor could not be ruled out. Strong co-occurrence of HLA alleles, especially DR and DQ, made assigning TCR associations to individual alleles difficult. Specific HLA alleles were associated with 16,951 TCR beta sequences at a false discovery rate of 0.05 in a later analysis. The sequencing pipeline was judged likely to have produced a cluster of highly shared sequence variants as a technical artifact. Some IMGT-functional V segments, including TRBV6-2 and TRBV6-3, could not be distinguished by the 87-base-pair reads and were therefore excluded. The classifier was reported to diagnose cytomegalovirus status with high specificity and sensitivity in both the original cohort and the validation cohort. A further reported finding was that TCR beta sequences accurately predicted the HLA-A and HLA-B alleles for most subjects in the first cohort. The authors suggested that the approach could potentially be generalized to other disease states and immunological phenotypes. Broadly in line with IMGT annotations, most TCR beta V segments showed up in productive rearrangements about 87% or about 30% of the time in an earlier analysis of approximately 640 of the donors. According to a later genetic analysis, donors in an Asian-associated ancestry cluster had fewer N-insertions in productive TCRs than the approximately 700-donor mean. Because some donors lacked HLA typing at each locus, the association tests relied only on the typed subset. A few of the identified cytomegalovirus-associated TCR beta chains were confirmed in vitro to be specific for cytomegalovirus antigens. For the cohort, immune exposure information was limited to CMV serostatus. Sequencing depth was assumed to be roughly uniform across donors in the presence/absence analyses, though that assumption may not hold. The cohort was sequenced for TCR beta chains only, and without alpha or paired-chain data the features that could be detected were limited. In a later analysis, several top co-occurrence clusters were reported to appear linked to parvovirus B19, influenza, CMV and Epstein-Barr virus. A total of 150 to 200 TCR beta chains were listed by the study as associated with cytomegalovirus. Because counts were too low, 15 to 20 rarely observed V segments, including chromosome 9 orphons, were left out of the earlier analysis of over 550 of the donors. While some public TCRs were present in many individuals, most TCR sequences turned up only very rarely across donors.

The cohort was made up of 650 to 700 healthy bone marrow donors. At the time of sampling, all cohort members were nominally healthy, though unrecorded immune exposures were likely present. The donor tested CMV seronegative and was one of the 352 seronegative cohort members. A peripheral blood sample was collected from each donor, and TCR beta sequencing was performed on peripheral blood mononuclear cells. The Qiagen DNeasy Blood Extraction Kit was used to extract genomic DNA from the blood cell samples. The germline V gene (reference sequence) sets CDR1 to SEHNR and CDR2 to FQNEAQ. The CDR3, from cysteine to phenylalanine, totals 15 residues. CDR3 DNA is the only sequence kept; it has 45 bases, read in frame from the first base. With respect to this clone: Its antigen remains unidentified. The junction departs from the called germline gene at one end, perhaps through a read error.

Receptor libraries were prepared by the immunoSEQ multiplex PCR assay. A mixture of 60 forward primers for TCR Vbeta segments and 13 reverse primers for TCR Jbeta segments was used in the multiplex PCR. A multiplex PCR assay on genomic DNA amplified the CDR3 region of rearranged TCR beta genes. The Illumina HiSeq System was used to sequence the amplified TCR beta libraries as 87-base-pair reads. The authors' pipeline ran thus. A later analysis tallied around 87 million unique TCR beta chains across the 610 or so repertoires, and some 12 million of those chains were shared by two or more donors. To remove PCR and sequencing errors, raw reads were error-corrected and collapsed into unique sequences using a nearest-neighbor algorithm that merged closely related sequences. V, D and J gene segments were assigned by aligning CDR3 sequences to IMGT reference sequences. Each retained sequence needed at least a six-nucleotide match to both a V gene segment and a J gene segment. Rearrangements were classified as productive when the CDR3 lacked stop codons and remained in frame with V and J, and all other rearrangements were classified as non-productive. CDR3 was defined by IMGT convention, running from the second conserved V-encoded cysteine to the conserved J-encoded phenylalanine. The earlier analysis of about 570 of the donors excluded any sequence lacking an unambiguous match to a single V gene segment. An earlier analysis of approximately 590 of the donors called V segments functional above 56.7% productive rearrangements and segregating when the between-donor standard deviation exceeded 5%. A statistical classification framework was built to diagnose cytomegalovirus status from the catalog of TCR beta chain sequences. A later analysis assigned V and J genes by comparing TCR nucleotide sequences with IMGT/GENE-DB human TR gene sequences. In a later analysis, CDR3 sequences and most-parsimonious VDJ recombination scenarios were assigned using the TCRdist pipeline. In a later analysis, every TCR beta chain was defined by the combination of its CDR3 amino acid sequence and its V-gene family, and reads without a unique V-gene family were dropped. To address suspected cross-contamination and a sequencing artifact, a later analysis removed over 500 highly shared, low-generation-probability nucleotide sequences. A later analysis calculated a clonal expansion index for each public chain from normalized within-repertoire ranks of inferred template counts. In a later analysis, generation probabilities were computed with a VDJ recombination model fitted to out-of-frame rearrangements, and the resulting probabilities were checked against IGoR. In a later analysis, hypergeometric tests were used to score TCR-TCR, TCR-HLA and TCR-CMV co-occurrence, with a repertoire-size bias correction applied to TCR pairs. A later analysis estimated false discovery rates by permuting HLA or CMV assignments 20 times. In a later analysis, co-occurring TCRs were grouped using DBSCAN, with TCRdist sequence similarity added in when clustering inside HLA-allele-positive subsets. Repertoires with fewer than 30,000 or more than 120,000 public chains, plus five repertoires with anomalous nucleotide sharing, were excluded from co-occurrence clustering. The table was pulled from immuneACCESS by TCRdb, which kept in-frame rearrangements only. Such tables lose some clones; where checked, under half of the loss comes from unresolved V genes, and the rest has no known cause. V and J calls plus clone size are reproduced from that table; the DNA served to infer D and trimming. For this sample the table gives tens of thousands of clones, of which 70% to 80% were detected only once. The ten largest clones represent about 1.5% of the sample.

The specimen sequenced was PBMCs. Rearrangement joined TRBV7-9 to TRBJ2-3, and possibly TRBD1, on 6 matching bases. The clonotype comes from a female donor in good health and CMV-seronegative. The DNA is as follows: TGTGTCAGCAGCTTGGCAGGGGCGAGGACAGATACGCAGTATTTT. It is translated as CVSSLAGARTDTQYF.